The TCR beta chain under discussion was sequenced for a study of response to subunit inactivated influenza vaccine. V lost 6 bases to trimming and J lost 0 bases, with 17 bases between them. Germline-derived CDR1 and CDR2 are SGHAT and FQNNGV. The CDR3 runs to 16 residues. One entry per CDR3 protein, called by TCRdb with MiXCR from the RT-PCR reads. The sample lists about 540,000 distinct CDR3 sequences; around 25% were seen once. The same specimen was also included in a second study, on T cells expressing NK-cell markers. From that study: The TCR beta cDNA came from 5'RACE template switching with UMIs. These same clonotypes (in several donors) also led the CD3+CD56-NKG2C+ fraction.

The chain is built from TRBV11-2 and TRBJ1-1, with D tentatively TRBD1 (5 bases). This sample comprised CD4+ T cells sorted from PBMCs, obtained roughly 12 days after vaccination. The sequence derives from a man between 45 and 60 years old who received an inactivated influenza vaccine. The CDR3 nucleotides read TGTGCCAGCAGGCCAAGACAGCCCATGATGAACACTGAAGCTTTCTTT. Translation: CASRPRQPMMNTEAFF.